This is a list of T cell receptor beta chains from one sample in a study of shared T cell receptors in the human thymus. Data came from immunoSEQ multiplex PCR; TCRdb stores just in-frame clones and leaves some out. Among about 660,000 clones, around nine tenths were seen once, and the ten largest hold roughly 0.0097%. Another study also made use of these data, one on human thymus T cells.

Sequencing was done on a sample of thymocytes. Receptors originate from a boy younger than two with a congenital heart defect. The CDR3 runs from the conserved cysteine through the conserved F or W. A D gene is named only where the DNA matches it firmly. Not all rows give a size; the values are once, few, many and, for expanded clones, a class.

. TRBD2 TRBJ2-1 TRBV27 CASSLRGLAGHNEQFF TGTGCCAGCAGTTTAAGAGGACTAGCGGGACACAATGAGCAGTTCTTC
. TRBD1 TRBJ1-2 TRBV2 CATRDSSYGYTF TGTGCCACTCGGGACAGCTCCTATGGCTACACCTTC
. TRBD2 TRBJ2-7 TRBV5-1 CASSPRTSGLYEQYF TGCGCCAGCAGCCCCAGGACTAGCGGGCTGTACGAGCAGTACTTC
. TRBD1 TRBJ1-1 TRBV27 CASSFGTEGGNTEAFF TGTGCCAGCAGTTTCGGGACAGAAGGGGGAAACACTGAAGCTTTCTTT
. TRBD2 TRBJ2-7 TRBV7-9 CASSHPRGRGSEEQYF TGTGCCAGCAGCCATCCCCGTGGGAGGGGTTCTGAGGAGCAGTACTTC
. . TRBJ1-5 TRBV4-2 CASSQDFGYSNQPQHF TGTGCCAGCAGCCAAGATTTCGGTTATAGCAATCAGCCCCAGCATTTT
once TRBD1 TRBJ1-5 TRBV6-5 CASRTGDQPQHF TGTGCCAGCCGAACAGGGGACCAGCCCCAGCATTTT
. TRBD1 TRBJ2-7 TRBV11-3 CASSLAGTEAHEQYF TGTGCCAGCAGCTTAGCCGGGACAGAAGCACACGAGCAGTACTTC
. . TRBJ2-5 TRBV6-5 CASSHRESEEETQYF TGTGCCAGCAGTCACAGGGAATCGGAAGAAGAGACCCAGTACTTC
. . TRBJ2-3 TRBV9 CASSVVEKRHTDTQYF TGTGCCAGCAGCGTAGTCGAGAAGCGCCACACAGATACGCAGTATTTT
once TRBD1 TRBJ1-1 TRBV6-1 CASTTGGRTEAFF TGTGCCAGCACGACAGGGGGCAGGACTGAAGCTTTCTTT
. . TRBJ1-1 TRBV4-2 CASSIRREGNTEAFF TGTGCCAGCAGCATTCGTCGGGAGGGAAACACTGAAGCTTTCTTT
. TRBD1 TRBJ2-5 TRBV29-1 CSVACRDRPDQETQYF TGCAGCGTTGCCTGCCGGGACAGGCCCGACCAAGAGACCCAGTACTTC
. TRBD1 TRBJ2-7 TRBV4-2 CASSRGTGYSEQYF TGTGCCAGCAGCCGGGGGACAGGGTACAGCGAGCAGTACTTC
. TRBD2 TRBJ2-1 TRBV10-3 CAISGGLVINEQFF TGTGCCATCAGTGGGGGACTAGTTATAAATGAGCAGTTCTTC
few . TRBJ2-7 TRBV10-2 CASRSGLPYEQYF TGCGCCAGCCGGAGCGGCTTGCCCTACGAGCAGTACTTC
. . TRBJ2-7 TRBV5-4 CASIEGGGRGDEQYF TGTGCCAGCATCGAGGGTGGAGGGAGAGGGGACGAGCAGTACTTC
. TRBD1 TRBJ1-1 TRBV5-8 CASREGQPEAFF TGTGCCAGCAGGGAGGGACAGCCAGAAGCTTTCTTT
. TRBD1 TRBJ1-5 TRBV19 CASSRFRQGVEEGNQPQHF TGTGCCAGTAGTCGTTTCAGGCAGGGGGTCGAAGAGGGCAATCAGCCCCAGCATTTT
. . TRBJ2-1 TRBV5-4 CASSRRRMDHNEQFF TGTGCCAGCAGCCGGCGGAGGATGGACCACAATGAGCAGTTCTTC
. TRBD1 TRBJ2-1 TRBV28 CASSSTGQRDNEQFF TGTGCCAGCAGTTCAACGGGACAGAGGGACAATGAGCAGTTCTTC
. TRBD2 TRBJ2-1 TRBV4-1 CASSQEGAGGYSEQFF TGCGCCAGCAGCCAAGAAGGAGCGGGAGGGTACAGTGAGCAGTTCTTC
once . TRBJ2-7 TRBV5-1 CASSSEGLGSYEQYF TGCGCCAGCAGCTCCGAGGGTTTAGGGTCCTACGAGCAGTACTTC
. TRBD2 TRBJ2-1 TRBV10-1 CASSETSGSADEQFF TGCGCCAGCAGTGAGACTAGCGGGAGTGCCGATGAGCAGTTCTTC
. TRBD2 TRBJ2-1 TRBV10-3 CAISEPVLAGEGSYNEQFF TGTGCCATCAGTGAACCGGTGCTAGCGGGAGAGGGATCCTACAATGAGCAGTTCTTC
. TRBD1 TRBJ2-7 TRBV6-1 CASMQGAPYEQYF TGTGCCAGCATGCAGGGGGCCCCCTACGAGCAGTACTTC
few TRBD1 TRBJ2-7 TRBV5-4 CASSSRTGRHEQYF TGTGCCAGCAGCTCGAGGACAGGGCGCCACGAGCAGTACTTC
. . TRBJ2-1 TRBV6-5 CASSYRGNSNEQFF TGTGCCAGCAGTTACCGCGGAAATAGTAATGAGCAGTTCTTC
. TRBD2 TRBJ2-5 TRBV5-4 CASSSGGPRGETQYF TGTGCCAGCAGCTCGGGGGGGCCCCGGGGGGAGACCCAGTACTTC
. TRBD2 TRBJ2-3 TRBV30 CAWSVRHKVRTSGPDTQYF TGTGCCTGGAGTGTACGTCATAAGGTACGGACTAGCGGACCAGATACGCAGTATTTT
. TRBD2 TRBJ2-3 TRBV15 CATSSGRTDTQYF TGTGCCACCAGCAGCGGGAGGACAGATACGCAGTATTTT
. TRBD2 TRBJ2-3 TRBV5-1 CASSGTSGGSTDTQYF TGCGCCAGCAGCGGGACTAGCGGGGGTAGCACAGATACGCAGTATTTT
. TRBD1 TRBJ2-7 TRBV11-3 CASSYRQGPYEQYF TGTGCCAGCAGCTACCGACAGGGCCCCTACGAGCAGTACTTC
. . TRBJ1-1 TRBV30 CAWSVGWVSRSTEAFF TGTGCCTGGAGTGTTGGATGGGTCTCTAGGAGCACTGAAGCTTTCTTT
. TRBD1 TRBJ2-7 TRBV23-1 CASSPRGTGWFEQYF TGCGCCAGCAGTCCCCGGGGGACAGGGTGGTTCGAGCAGTACTTC
. . TRBJ2-3 TRBV7-3 CASSISPHRGTDTQYF TGTGCCAGCAGCATCTCACCGCATAGGGGGACAGATACGCAGTATTTT
. . TRBJ1-5 TRBV6-1 CASRPGRPQHF TGTGCCAGCAGGCCGGGGAGGCCCCAGCATTTT
. TRBD1 TRBJ2-5 TRBV4-3 CASSPKTAQGVAETQYF TGCGCCAGCAGCCCCAAGACAGCACAGGGGGTCGCAGAGACCCAGTACTTC
few . TRBJ2-1 TRBV1 CTSSQGLAGGFIEQFF TGCACCAGCAGCCAAGGACTAGCGGGAGGGTTTATTGAGCAGTTCTTC
. TRBD1 TRBJ2-2 TRBV5-1 CASSFGDRGASGSNTGELFF TGCGCCAGCAGCTTTGGGGACAGGGGTGCTAGCGGGTCGAACACCGGGGAGCTGTTTTTT
. TRBD2 TRBJ2-1 TRBV7-6 CASSRGLAGYNEQFF TGTGCCAGCAGCCGAGGACTAGCGGGATACAATGAGCAGTTCTTC
. . TRBJ1-2 TRBV28 CASLGGGRNYGYTF TGTGCCAGCTTGGGGGGTGGAAGAAACTATGGCTACACCTTC
. . TRBJ1-2 TRBV6-6 CASSYRVQGVDYGYTF TGTGCCAGCAGTTACAGGGTACAGGGTGTGGACTATGGCTACACCTTC
. . TRBJ2-1 TRBV7-2 CASRQDGLLGDEQFF TGTGCCAGCAGGCAAGACGGACTCCTCGGCGATGAGCAGTTCTTC
. . TRBJ2-1 TRBV9 CASSPRGPYNEQFF TGTGCCAGCAGCCCCCGCGGGCCCTACAATGAGCAGTTCTTC
. TRBD2 TRBJ2-3 TRBV7-9 CASSIGRTSGRSLDTQYF TGTGCCAGCAGCATCGGGCGGACTAGCGGGAGATCCTTGGATACGCAGTATTTT
. TRBD1 TRBJ1-2 TRBV14 CASSLWTGKGYTF TGTGCCAGCAGCCTCTGGACAGGGAAAGGCTACACCTTC
. . TRBJ2-5 TRBV27 CASSFLSNTDEWAPRETQYF TGTGCCAGCAGTTTTCTTTCTAATACCGACGAGTGGGCTCCAAGGGAGACCCAGTACTTC
. TRBD1 TRBJ1-3 TRBV12-5 CASGLPWDRGRNTIYF TGTGCTAGTGGTTTACCCTGGGACAGGGGCAGAAACACCATATATTTT
. . TRBJ2-1 TRBV19 CASSIGTSLPLNEQFF TGTGCCAGTAGTATAGGAACTAGCCTCCCACTCAATGAGCAGTTCTTC